A single sample is the source of the 11 T cell receptor beta chains below, sequenced in a study of early T cells in non-severe SARS-CoV-2 infection. TCRdb re-derived calls from the 5' RACE reads in MiXCR, one entry per CDR3 protein. The sample carries tens of thousands of distinct CDR3 sequences, about 14% recorded once. Source material: whole blood. These receptors came from an adult who was a healthcare worker with PCR-confirmed SARS-CoV-2 infection or an uninfected control (not recorded which).

This clonotype was counted many times. The CDR3 DNA follows: TGTGCCAGCAGAGCCGGGACTATCTATGGCTACACCTTC. This sequence encodes CASRAGTIYGYTF. V is TRBV12-3 or TRBV12-4 and J is TRBJ1-2, with a weak D call TRBD1 (5 bases). V was pared by 6 bases and J by 4 bases, with 12 bases between. The CDR3 sequence is 13 residues long.

This clonotype was seen only a few times. This rearrangement joins TRBV6-5 to TRBJ2-5; D may be TRBD2 (6 bases). V lost 5 bases, J lost 1 base, and 14 bases lay in between. Looked up from germline, CDR1 is MNHEY and CDR2 is SVGAGI. The CDR3 extends over 15 amino acids. The CDR3 sequence: CASSPVEAGQETQYF. The CDR3 nucleotides read TGTGCCAGCAGTCCGGTTGAAGCGGGCCAAGAGACCCAGTACTTC.

This chain joins TRBV9 and TRBJ2-5; a weak D match, TRBD1 (5 bases). Germline CDR1 SGDLS, CDR2 YYNGEE. The CDR3 covers 13 residues. Trimming shortened V by 4 bases and J by 5 bases, and 12 bases separated the two germline ends. The DNA for the CDR3 is TGTGCCAGCAGCTGGCAGGGATCCGAGACCCAGTACTTC. Its protein is CASSWQGSETQYF.

This chain connects TRBV4-2 to TRBJ2-7; D is possibly TRBD2 (6 bases). The CDR3 extends over 15 amino acids. Trimming shortened V by 0 bases and J by 3 bases, and 12 bases separated the two germline ends. Germline CDR1 and CDR2: LGHNA and YNFKEQ. Here the CDR3 reads CASSQERDGSYEQYF. As DNA, the CDR3 is TGTGCCAGCAGCCAAGAGAGAGACGGGAGCTACGAGCAGTACTTC.

This clonotype occurred a few times. The rearrangement links TRBV12-5 to TRBJ2-7; D ambiguous. The CDR3 has 16 residues. V gave up 0 bases and J gave up 2 bases, with 14 bases separating them. Germline V CDR1 and CDR2: LGHNT, FRNRAP. CDR3: CASGLVVSPHPYEQYF. In DNA, the CDR3 is TGTGCTAGTGGTTTGGTAGTGAGCCCTCATCCCTACGAGCAGTACTTC.

The chain joins TRBV20-1 to TRBJ2-5, with 12 bases lining up with TRBD2. V lost 2 bases and J lost 2; bases outside the gene matches: 3. CDR1 is DFQATT and CDR2 is SNEGSKA in the germline V gene (reference sequence). The CDR3 spans 15 residues. The CDR3 is CSARNGLAGQETQYF. Written as DNA, the CDR3 is TGCAGTGCTAGAAACGGACTAGCGGGGCAAGAGACCCAGTACTTC.

The chain recombines TRBV29-1 with TRBJ2-5; a possible D gene is TRBD2 (6 bases). This CDR3 comprises 13 residues. The germline CDR1 and CDR2 sequences are SQVTM and ANQGSEA. Trimming left V 3 bases short and J 1 base short, with 9 bases between. CDR3 in DNA: TGCAGCGTTGACGGGGGACCCCAAGAGACCCAGTACTTC. Protein: CSVDGGPQETQYF.

This clonotype was seen a handful of times. DNA of the CDR3: TGTGCCAGCTCACCCGCCCCCGACGGACGGGTTGGAGCACCCCTCCACTTT. It encodes CASSPAPDGRVGAPLHF. The chain combines TRBV18 with TRBJ1-6; D is ambiguous. Germline values: CDR1 KGHSH, CDR2 LQKENI. The CDR3 spans 17 residues. V was cut by 3 bases and J by 11 bases, with 23 bases left in between.

This clonotype occurred a few times. The chain employs TRBV7-6 and TRBJ1-4; D possibly corresponds to TRBD1 (5 bases). CDR3 size: 13 residues. V was pared by 6 bases and J by 6 bases, with 11 bases between. Germline CDR1 and CDR2: SGHVS and FNYEAQ. As DNA, the CDR3 is TGTGCCAGCAGTTCACGACAGTATGAAAAACTGTTTTTT. This gives the protein CASSSRQYEKLFF. The full variable domain, its missing parts supplied by reference TRBV7-6 and TRBJ1-4, is GAGVSQSPRYKVTKRGQDVALRCDPISGHVSLYWYRQALGQGPEFLTYFNYEAQQDKSGLPNDRFSAERPEGSISTLTIQRTEQRDSAMYRCASSSRQYEKLFFGSGTQLSVL.

This clonotype was found a few times. The chain joins TRBV5-1 to TRBJ2-5; the match to TRBD2 covers 8 bases. The trim removed 2 bases at V and 5 bases at J, leaving 11 bases unmatched. CDR1 and CDR2 from the germline V gene are SGHRS and YFSETQ. The CDR3 has 16 amino acids. The CDR3 nucleotides read TGCGCCAGCAGCTTTTTTAAGCGGGAGAGAGGGGAGACCCAGTACTTC. Protein product: CASSFFKRERGETQYF.

Here the CDR3 reads CASSQYWNSNQPQHF. The CDR3 bases are TGTGCCAGCAGCCAATATTGGAATAGCAATCAGCCCCAGCATTTT. J is TRBJ1-5 and V is TRBV3-1, with D unresolved. Trimming stripped 2 bases from V and 0 bases from J, with 8 bases between. This CDR3 contains 15 residues. Germline CDR1 LGHDT, CDR2 YNNKEL (reference sequence).